One T cell receptor beta chain is described in this entry. Adult donors, all healthy and HIV-negative, had no recent acute infections or vaccinations. This sample stems from a study of shared clonotypes between healthy human individuals. CDR3 length equals 15 residues. CDR1 is MGHRA, CDR2 YSYEKL, per germline. V lost 3 bases to trimming and J lost 4 bases; unmatched junction nucleotides: 6. Unsorted PBMC contributed 250 to 350 ng DNA, roughly 30,000 T cell genomes, to each replicate PCR. The data were produced by immunoSEQ multiplex PCR, yet TCRdb's version contains in-frame clones alone and is incomplete. The repertoire consists of fewer than 650,000 clones, with 70% to 80% occurring once and the leading ten covering 10% to 15%.

Sequencing was carried out using PBMCs. V and J are TRBV4-1 and TRBJ1-2, with 9 bases that match TRBD1. The receptor was isolated from a woman in her thirties or forties in good health. Some clones in this sample may be carry-over from other donors' samples. Here the CDR3 reads CASSHPGQGGYGYTF. Written as DNA, the CDR3 is TGCGCCAGCAGCCACCCGGGACAGGGTGGCTATGGCTACACCTTC.